This T cell receptor beta chain was identified during a study of blood T cell repertoires in COVID-19. The overall study: T cells, B-cell-depleted T cells, or PBMCs provided the cDNA or gDNA that served as material.

As processed by the authors: Amplification of reference gene primers was used by the study to estimate nucleated cell counts. TCRdb's table, derived via immunoSEQ multiplex PCR, lists solely in-frame clones and lacks some. V, J and clone size were drawn from that table, and D and trimming were deduced from the DNA. The sample has about 400,000 clones; 75% to 90% are singletons. The CDR3 runs to 15 residues. V was shortened by 3 bases and J by 4 bases, with 16 bases between the two germline ends. Germline loops: CDR1 KGHSH, CDR2 LQKENI. Seattle's cohort entered during active infection and was followed longitudinally.

The chain recombines TRBV18 with TRBJ2-7, with D possibly being TRBD1 (6 bases). The TCR originated in an older woman with COVID-19, enrolled during active disease. The specimen was peripheral blood. DNA for the CDR3: TGTGCCAGCTCACCCCCGGGACAAGTCGAGTACGAGCAGTACTTC. It encodes CASSPPGQVEYEQYF.